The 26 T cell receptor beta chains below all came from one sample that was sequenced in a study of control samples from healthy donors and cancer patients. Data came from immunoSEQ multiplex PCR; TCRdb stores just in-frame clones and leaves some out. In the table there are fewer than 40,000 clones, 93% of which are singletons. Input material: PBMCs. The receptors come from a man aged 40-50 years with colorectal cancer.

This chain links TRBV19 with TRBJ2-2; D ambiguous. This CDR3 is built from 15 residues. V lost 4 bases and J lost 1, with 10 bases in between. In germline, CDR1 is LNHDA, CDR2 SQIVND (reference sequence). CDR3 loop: CASSRVGQNTGELFF. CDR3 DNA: TGTGCCAGTAGTAGAGTGGGCCAGAACACCGGGGAGCTGTTTTTT.

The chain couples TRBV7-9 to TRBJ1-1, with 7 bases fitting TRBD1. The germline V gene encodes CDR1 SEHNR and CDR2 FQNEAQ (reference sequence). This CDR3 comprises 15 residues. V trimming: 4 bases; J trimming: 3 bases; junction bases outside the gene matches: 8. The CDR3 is CASSSWDSSHTEAFF. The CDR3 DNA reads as TGTGCCAGCAGCTCGTGGGACAGTTCACACACTGAAGCTTTCTTT.

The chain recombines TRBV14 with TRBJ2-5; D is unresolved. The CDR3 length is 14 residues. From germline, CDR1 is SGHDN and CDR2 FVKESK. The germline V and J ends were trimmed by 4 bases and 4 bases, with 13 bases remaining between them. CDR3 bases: TGTGCCAGCAGCCTTACGATAGAGAGAGAGACCCAGTACTTC. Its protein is CASSLTIERETQYF.

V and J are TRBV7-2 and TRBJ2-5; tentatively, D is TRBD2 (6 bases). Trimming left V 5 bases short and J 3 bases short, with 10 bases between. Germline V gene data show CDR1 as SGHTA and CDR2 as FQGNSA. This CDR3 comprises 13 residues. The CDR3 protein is CASSPPSEETQYF. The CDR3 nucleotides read TGTGCCAGCAGCCCGCCTAGCGAAGAGACCCAGTACTTC.

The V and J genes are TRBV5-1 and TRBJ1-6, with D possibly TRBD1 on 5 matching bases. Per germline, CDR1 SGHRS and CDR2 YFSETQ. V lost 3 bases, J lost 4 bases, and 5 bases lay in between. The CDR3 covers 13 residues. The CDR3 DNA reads TGCGCCAGCAGCTGGGGGTATAATTCACCCCTCCACTTT. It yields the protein CASSWGYNSPLHF.

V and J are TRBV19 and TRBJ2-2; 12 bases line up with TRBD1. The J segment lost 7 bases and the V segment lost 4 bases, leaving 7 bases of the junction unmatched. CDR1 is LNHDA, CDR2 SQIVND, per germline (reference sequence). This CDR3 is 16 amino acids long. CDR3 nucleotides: TGTGCCAGTAGTACTGGGACAGGGGGCGAGAGCGGGGAGCTGTTTTTT. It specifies CASSTGTGGESGELFF. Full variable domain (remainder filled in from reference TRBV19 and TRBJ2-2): DGGITQSPKYLFRKEGQNVTLSCEQNLNHDAMYWYRQDPGQGLRLIYYSQIVNDFQKGDIAEGYSVSREKKESFPLTVTSAQKNPTAFYLCASSTGTGGESGELFFGEGSRLTVL.

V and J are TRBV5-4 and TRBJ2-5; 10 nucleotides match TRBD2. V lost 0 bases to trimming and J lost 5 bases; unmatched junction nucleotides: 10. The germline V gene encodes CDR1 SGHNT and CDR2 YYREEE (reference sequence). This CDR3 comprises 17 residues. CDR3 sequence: CASSLAVSGGARETQYF. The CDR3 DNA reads TGTGCCAGCAGCTTGGCCGTCAGCGGGGGGGCCCGGGAGACCCAGTACTTC.

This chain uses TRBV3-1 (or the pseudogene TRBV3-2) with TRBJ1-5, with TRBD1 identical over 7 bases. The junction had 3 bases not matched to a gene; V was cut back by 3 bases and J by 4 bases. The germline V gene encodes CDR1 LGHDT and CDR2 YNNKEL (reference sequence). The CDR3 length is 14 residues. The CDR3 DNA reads TGTGCCAGCAGCCAGGGGACAGAAAATCAGCCCCAGCATTTT. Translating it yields CASSQGTENQPQHF.

CDR3 protein: CASSYGANTEAFF. Written as DNA, the CDR3 is TGTGCCAGCAGCTACGGGGCGAACACTGAAGCTTTCTTT. The rearrangement uses TRBV7-3 and TRBJ1-1; D may be TRBD1 (5 bases). Germline lookup yields CDR1 SGHTA and CDR2 FQGTGA. There are 13 residues in the CDR3. V was trimmed by 4 bases and J by 1 base, leaving 7 bases between them.

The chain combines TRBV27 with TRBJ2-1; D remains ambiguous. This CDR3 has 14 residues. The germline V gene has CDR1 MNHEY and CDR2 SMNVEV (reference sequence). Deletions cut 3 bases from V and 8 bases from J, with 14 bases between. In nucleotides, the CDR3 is TGTGCCAGCAGTTTTGATCCGGTTAGGGATGAGCAGTTCTTC. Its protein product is CASSFDPVRDEQFF.

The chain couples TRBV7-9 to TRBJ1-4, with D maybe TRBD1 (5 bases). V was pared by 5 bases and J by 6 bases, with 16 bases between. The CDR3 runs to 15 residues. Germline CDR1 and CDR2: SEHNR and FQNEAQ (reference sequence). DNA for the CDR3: TGTGCCAGCAGCGCGCGCGGGTGGGGGGATGAAAAACTGTTTTTT. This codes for CASSARGWGDEKLFF.

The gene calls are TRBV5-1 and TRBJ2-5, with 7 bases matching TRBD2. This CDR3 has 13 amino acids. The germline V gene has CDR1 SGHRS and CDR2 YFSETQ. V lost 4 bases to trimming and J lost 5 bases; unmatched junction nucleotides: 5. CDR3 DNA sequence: TGCGCCAGCAGCGGGGGAGGGCTGGAGACCCAGTACTTC. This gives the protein CASSGGGLETQYF.

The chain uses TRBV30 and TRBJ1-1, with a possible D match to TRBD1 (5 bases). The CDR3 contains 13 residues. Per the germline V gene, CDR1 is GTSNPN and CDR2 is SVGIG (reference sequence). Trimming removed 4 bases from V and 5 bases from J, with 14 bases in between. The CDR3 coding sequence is TGTGCCTGGAACTCAGGGATTTATACTGAAGCTTTCTTT. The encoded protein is CAWNSGIYTEAFF. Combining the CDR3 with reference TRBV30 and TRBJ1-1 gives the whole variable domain SQTIHQWPATLVQPVGSPLSLECTVEGTSNPNLYWYRQAAGRGLQLLFYSVGIGQISSEVPQNLSASRPQDRQFILSSKKLLLSDSGFYLCAWNSGIYTEAFFGQGTRLTVV.

The CDR3 region is CASSLAGRGGEKLFF. In nucleotides, the CDR3 is TGCGCCAGCAGCTTGGCCGGCAGGGGTGGAGAAAAACTGTTTTTT. J is TRBJ1-4 and V is TRBV5-1, with a tentative D call TRBD1 (6 bases). Looked up from germline, CDR1 is SGHRS and CDR2 is YFSETQ. CDR3 length: 15 amino acids. The germline V and J ends were trimmed by 0 bases and 8 bases, with 14 bases remaining between them.

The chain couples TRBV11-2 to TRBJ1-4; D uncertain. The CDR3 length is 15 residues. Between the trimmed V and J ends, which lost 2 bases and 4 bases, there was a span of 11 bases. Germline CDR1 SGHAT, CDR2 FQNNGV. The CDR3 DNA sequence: TGTGCCAGCAGCTTATCCGGGTTCGGTAATGAAAAACTGTTTTTT. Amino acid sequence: CASSLSGFGNEKLFF.

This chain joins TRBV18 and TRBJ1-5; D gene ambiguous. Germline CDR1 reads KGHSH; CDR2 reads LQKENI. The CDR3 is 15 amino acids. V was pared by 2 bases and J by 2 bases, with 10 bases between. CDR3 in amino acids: CASSPAGGGNQPQHF. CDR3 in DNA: TGTGCCAGCTCACCAGCCGGAGGAGGCAATCAGCCCCAGCATTTT.

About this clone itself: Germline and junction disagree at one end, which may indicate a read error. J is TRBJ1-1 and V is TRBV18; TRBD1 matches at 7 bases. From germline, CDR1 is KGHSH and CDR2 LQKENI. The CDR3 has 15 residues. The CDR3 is CASSPQGRGNTEAFF. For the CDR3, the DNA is TGTGCCAGCTCTCCACAGGGGCGGGGGAACACTGAAGCTTTCTTT.

This CDR3 reads CASSLRTGGGELFF. DNA of the CDR3: TGCGCCAGCAGCTTGCGGACAGGGGGAGGGGAACTGTTTTTT. The chain combines TRBV5-1 with TRBJ1-4; TRBD1 matches at 10 bases. This CDR3 has 14 amino acids. Germline CDR1 is SGHRS and CDR2 is YFSETQ. The J segment lost 12 bases and the V segment lost 1 base, leaving 6 bases of the junction unmatched. Full variable domain (outside the CDR3, taken from reference TRBV5-1 and TRBJ1-4): KAGVTQTPRYLIKTRGQQVTLSCSPISGHRSVSWYQQTPGQGLQFLFEYFSETQRNKGNFPGRFSGRQFSNSRSEMNVSTLELGDSALYLCASSLRTGGGELFFGSGTQLSVL.

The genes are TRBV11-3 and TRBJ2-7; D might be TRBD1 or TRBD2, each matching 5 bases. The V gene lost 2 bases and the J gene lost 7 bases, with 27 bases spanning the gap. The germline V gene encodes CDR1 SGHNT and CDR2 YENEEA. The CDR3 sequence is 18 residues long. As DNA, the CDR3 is TGTGCCAGCAGCTTAAGGTGGACTGGGGGTAAGCCCAATGGGGAGCAGTACTTC. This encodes CASSLRWTGGKPNGEQYF.

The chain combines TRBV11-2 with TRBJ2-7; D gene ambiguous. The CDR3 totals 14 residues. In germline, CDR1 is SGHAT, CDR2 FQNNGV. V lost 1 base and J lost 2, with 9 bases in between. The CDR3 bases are TGTGCCAGCAGCTTAGGTACCGTCACCTACGAGCAGTACTTC. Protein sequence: CASSLGTVTYEQYF.

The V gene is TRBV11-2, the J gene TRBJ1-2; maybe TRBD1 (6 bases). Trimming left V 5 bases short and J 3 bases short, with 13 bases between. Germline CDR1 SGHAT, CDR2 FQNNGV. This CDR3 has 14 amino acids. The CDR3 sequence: CASSPITGHYGYTF. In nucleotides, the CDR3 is TGTGCCAGCAGCCCCATCACAGGGCACTATGGCTACACCTTC.

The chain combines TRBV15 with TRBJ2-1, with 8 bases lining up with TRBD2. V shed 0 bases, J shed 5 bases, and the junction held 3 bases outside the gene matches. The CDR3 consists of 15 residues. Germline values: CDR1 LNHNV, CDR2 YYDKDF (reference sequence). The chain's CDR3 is CATSRDFGGDNEQFF. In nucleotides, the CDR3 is TGTGCCACCAGCAGAGATTTCGGGGGGGACAATGAGCAGTTCTTC.

The CDR3 nucleotides read TGTGCCTGTTTCCGAGGGGACAGGGAGACCGGGGAGCTGTTTTTT. This codes for CACFRGDRETGELFF. The V call is TRBV30, the J call TRBJ2-2, with 9 positions matching TRBD1. V lost 6 bases, J lost 5 bases, and 10 bases stayed unmatched. The length of the CDR3 is 15 residues. Germline CDR1 is GTSNPN and CDR2 is SVGIG (reference sequence). Full variable domain (remainder filled in from reference TRBV30 and TRBJ2-2): SQTIHQWPATLVQPVGSPLSLECTVEGTSNPNLYWYRQAAGRGLQLLFYSVGIGQISSEVPQNLSASRPQDRQFILSSKKLLLSDSGFYLCACFRGDRETGELFFGEGSRLTVL.

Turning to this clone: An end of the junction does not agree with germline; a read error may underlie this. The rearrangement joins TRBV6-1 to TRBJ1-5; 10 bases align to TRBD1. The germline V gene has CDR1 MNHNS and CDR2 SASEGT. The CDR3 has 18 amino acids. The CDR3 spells CASREETGGLGSNQPQHF. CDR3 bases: TGTGCCAGCAGAGAAGAGACAGGGGGCCTTGGTAGCAATCAGCCCCAGCATTTT.

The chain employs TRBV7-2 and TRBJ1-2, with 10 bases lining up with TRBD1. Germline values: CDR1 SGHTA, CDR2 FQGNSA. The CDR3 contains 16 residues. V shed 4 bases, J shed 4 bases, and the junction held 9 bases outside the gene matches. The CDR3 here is CASSSIGGTGAYGYTF. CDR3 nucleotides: TGTGCCAGCAGCTCGATCGGGGGGACAGGGGCCTATGGCTACACCTTC.

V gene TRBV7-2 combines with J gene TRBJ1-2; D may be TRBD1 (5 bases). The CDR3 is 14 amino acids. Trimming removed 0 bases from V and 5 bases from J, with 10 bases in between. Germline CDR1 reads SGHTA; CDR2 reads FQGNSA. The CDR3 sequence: CASSLARDVYGYTF. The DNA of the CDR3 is TGTGCCAGCAGCTTAGCGAGGGACGTATATGGCTACACCTTC.